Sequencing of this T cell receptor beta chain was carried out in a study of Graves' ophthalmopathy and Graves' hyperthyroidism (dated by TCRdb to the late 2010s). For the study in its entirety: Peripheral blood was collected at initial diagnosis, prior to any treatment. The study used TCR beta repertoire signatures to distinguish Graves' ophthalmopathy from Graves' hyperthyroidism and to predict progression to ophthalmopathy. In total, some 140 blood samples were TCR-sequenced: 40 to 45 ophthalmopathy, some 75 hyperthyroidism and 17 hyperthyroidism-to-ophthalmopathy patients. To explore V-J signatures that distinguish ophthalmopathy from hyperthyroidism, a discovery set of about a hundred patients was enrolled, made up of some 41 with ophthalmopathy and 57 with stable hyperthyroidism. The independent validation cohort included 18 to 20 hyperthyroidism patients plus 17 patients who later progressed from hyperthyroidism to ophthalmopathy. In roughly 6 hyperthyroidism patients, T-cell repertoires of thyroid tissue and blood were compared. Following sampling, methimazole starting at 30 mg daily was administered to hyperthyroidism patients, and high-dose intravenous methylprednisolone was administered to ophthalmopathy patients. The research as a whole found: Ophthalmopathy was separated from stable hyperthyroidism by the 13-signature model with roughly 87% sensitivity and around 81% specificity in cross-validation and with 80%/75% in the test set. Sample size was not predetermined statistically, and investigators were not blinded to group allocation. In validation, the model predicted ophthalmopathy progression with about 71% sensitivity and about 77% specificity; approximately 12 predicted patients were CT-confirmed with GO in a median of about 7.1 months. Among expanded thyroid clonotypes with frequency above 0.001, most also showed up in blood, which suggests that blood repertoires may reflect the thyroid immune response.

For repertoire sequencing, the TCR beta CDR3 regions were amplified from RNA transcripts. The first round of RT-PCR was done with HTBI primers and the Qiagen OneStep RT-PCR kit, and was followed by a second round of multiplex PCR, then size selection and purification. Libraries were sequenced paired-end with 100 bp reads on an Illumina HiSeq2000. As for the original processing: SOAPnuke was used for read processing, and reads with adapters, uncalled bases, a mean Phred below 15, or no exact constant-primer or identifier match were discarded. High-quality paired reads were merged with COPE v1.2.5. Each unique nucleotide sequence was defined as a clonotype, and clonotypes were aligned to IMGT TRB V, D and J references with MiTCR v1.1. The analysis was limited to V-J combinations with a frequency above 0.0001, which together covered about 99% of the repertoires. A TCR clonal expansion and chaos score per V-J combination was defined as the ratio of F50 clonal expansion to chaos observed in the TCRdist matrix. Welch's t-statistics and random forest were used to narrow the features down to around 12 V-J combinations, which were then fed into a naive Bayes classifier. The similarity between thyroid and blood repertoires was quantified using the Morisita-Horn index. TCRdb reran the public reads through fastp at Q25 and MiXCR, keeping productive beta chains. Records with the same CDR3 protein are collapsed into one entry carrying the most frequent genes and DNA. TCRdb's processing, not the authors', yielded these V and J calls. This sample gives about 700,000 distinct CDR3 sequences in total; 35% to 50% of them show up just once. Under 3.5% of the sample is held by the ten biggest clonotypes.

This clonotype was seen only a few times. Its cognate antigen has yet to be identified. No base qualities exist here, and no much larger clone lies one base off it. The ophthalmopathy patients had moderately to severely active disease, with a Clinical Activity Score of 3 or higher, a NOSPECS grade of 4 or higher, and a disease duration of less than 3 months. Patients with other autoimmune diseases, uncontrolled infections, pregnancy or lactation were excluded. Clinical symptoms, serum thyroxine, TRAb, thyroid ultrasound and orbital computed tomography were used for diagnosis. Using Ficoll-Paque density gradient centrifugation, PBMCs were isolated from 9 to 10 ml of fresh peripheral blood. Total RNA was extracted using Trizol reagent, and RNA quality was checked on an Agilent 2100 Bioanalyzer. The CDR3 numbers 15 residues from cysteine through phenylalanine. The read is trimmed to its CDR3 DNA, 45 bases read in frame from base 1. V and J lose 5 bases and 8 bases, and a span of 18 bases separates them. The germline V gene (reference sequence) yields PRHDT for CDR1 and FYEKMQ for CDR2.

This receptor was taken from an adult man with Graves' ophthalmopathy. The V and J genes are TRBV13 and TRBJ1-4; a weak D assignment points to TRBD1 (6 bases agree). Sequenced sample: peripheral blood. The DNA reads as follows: TGTGCCAGCAGCAAAACAGGGAGGGAACGGGAAAAACTGTTTTTT. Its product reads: CASSKTGREREKLFF.